This entry is about one T cell receptor beta chain. No antigen is known for it. The conserved phenylalanine or tryptophan is not found at the CDR3 terminus, so this likely reflects a read error. This specimen comes from a study of graft-versus-host responses after intestinal transplantation. The study, taken as a whole, reports: GvH clonotypes were identified within recipient marrow, with a subset emerging first in ileum or blood. Early post-transplant HvG declines were associated with peak circulating GvH clone levels.

Libraries were prepared by immunoSEQ multiplex PCR; TCRdb keeps only in-frame clonotypes and omits some of them. In the table there are tens of thousands of clones, about 88% of which are singletons. Germline CDR1 is SEHNR and CDR2 is FQNEAQ (reference sequence). Trimming took 2 bases from V and 1 from J, leaving 12 bases between them. This CDR3 has 15 amino acids. The J gene is TRBJ2-7, the V gene TRBV7-9, with D tentatively TRBD1 or TRBD2 (5 bases each). The input for sequencing was PBMCs, taken 65 to 70 days after intestinal transplantation. The sequence came from a human patient who received an intestinal transplant, so some T cells may come from the graft donor. The CDR3 is CASSLSRDLSYEQYS. Written as DNA, the CDR3 is TGTGCCAGCAGCTTATCCAGGGACCTATCCTACGAGCAGTACTCC.